The present entry profiles one T cell receptor (beta chain) with its context. Its antigen is as yet unknown. CDR1 MNHEY and CDR2 SVGAGI come from the germline V gene. This CDR3 contains 15 residues. Trimming removed 2 bases from V and 5 bases from J; junction bases left unmatched: 7. This entry is derived from a study of cytomegalovirus exposure and HLA in healthy donors. PCR used 60 Vbeta primers and 13 Jbeta primers. The table came from immunoSEQ multiplex PCR; TCRdb's copy has only in-frame clones and leaves some out. The repertoire holds 85,000 to 120,000 clones, less than 90% seen once, with 2.5% to 3% in the top ten. Study-wide results and caveats: Researchers catalogued about 150 TCR beta chains as cytomegalovirus-associated. Testing in vitro showed a few CMV-associated chains specific for CMV antigens. The authors later linked a missense DCLRE1C variant to TCR beta V- and J-gene trimming.

Specimen: PBMCs. The rearrangement joins TRBV6-5 to TRBJ1-1; 8 bases are shared with TRBD1. This clonotype originated in a man aged 40-55 years in good health and CMV-seronegative. CDR3 nucleotides: TGTGCCAGCAGTTACCTCAGGGGGCTGTGGACTGAAGCTTTCTTT. Amino acid sequence: CASSYLRGLWTEAFF.